Listed below are T cell receptor beta chains from one sample, sequenced in a study of kidney transplant recipient with SARS-CoV-2 infection. TCRdb recomputed calls from the reads with MiXCR, one row per CDR3 protein. This table holds 200,000 to 250,000 distinct CDR3 sequences, around 26% found once. This sample comprised a blood sample, obtained at baseline and on day 111 from a kidney transplant recipient. Receptors were obtained from a male patient between 25 and 39 years old who had COVID-19 and was a kidney transplant recipient. These T cells may partly come from the graft donor. CDR3s include the opening cysteine and the closing phenylalanine or tryptophan. Where a row states a size, it is once, few, many or the class of an expanded clone; other rows omit it.

v_gene | abundance | CDR3aa
TRBV19 | . | CACSARTTNRKTYGYTF
TRBV15 | few | CATSLDQSSYNEQFF
TRBV27 | . | CASSLTGTEANNEQFF
TRBV27 | many | CASSWGILNTEAFF
TRBV13 | . | CASIYITGTGGTDTQYF
TRBV18 | many | CASSPMTSGRETQYF
TRBV7-8 | . | CASSLFGQADFLNEQFF
TRBV7-8 | many | CASSVKWFTRKTYGYTF
TRBV5-1 | few | CASSNPGTGETQYF
TRBV3-2 | many | CASSQKISYEQYF